A selection of T cell receptor beta chains follows, all from one sample in a study of a mutant IDH1 vaccine in newly diagnosed glioma. Produced via immunoSEQ multiplex PCR; TCRdb's table is partial and in-frame only. The table includes about 92,000 clones, roughly four fifths detected once. Sequencing was performed on PBMCs, taken from a glioma patient treated with radiotherapy, temozolomide or both. These receptors all stem from a woman aged 45-60 years with glioma. CDR3s leave out the opening cysteine and the closing phenylalanine or tryptophan.

cdr3_aa: ASNSGTEAF; j_call: TRBJ1-1; v_call: TRBV19; cdr3_length: 9
cdr3_aa: ASGLAGTGLGYT; j_call: TRBJ1-2; v_call: TRBV12-5; cdr3_length: 12
cdr3_aa: ASSFISSGVSYEQY; j_call: TRBJ2-7; v_call: TRBV7-2; cdr3_length: 14
cdr3_aa: ASSPTSGGYTDTQY; j_call: TRBJ2-3; v_call: TRBV4-2; cdr3_length: 14
cdr3_aa: ASTTYSGNTIY; j_call: TRBJ1-3; v_call: TRBV7-2; cdr3_length: 11
cdr3_aa: AISARRDNQPQH; j_call: TRBJ1-5; v_call: TRBV10-3; cdr3_length: 12
cdr3_aa: ASSLGGLERGQPQH; j_call: TRBJ1-5; v_call: TRBV5-8; cdr3_length: 14
cdr3_aa: ASSRTVLEQY; j_call: TRBJ2-7; v_call: TRBV11-3; cdr3_length: 10
cdr3_aa: ASSQGAFSNQPQH; j_call: TRBJ1-5; v_call: TRBV7-2; cdr3_length: 13
cdr3_aa: ASSLPGTGDSNQPQH; j_call: TRBJ1-5; v_call: TRBV5-8; cdr3_length: 15
cdr3_aa: ASRGTGPRGGYT; j_call: TRBJ1-2; v_call: TRBV6-4; cdr3_length: 12
cdr3_aa: ASSEQLGTEAF; j_call: TRBJ1-1; v_call: TRBV9; cdr3_length: 11
cdr3_aa: ASSSTGRGTEAF; j_call: TRBJ1-1; v_call: TRBV6-5; cdr3_length: 12
cdr3_aa: ASSQEWGLDQPQH; j_call: TRBJ1-5; v_call: TRBV4-2; cdr3_length: 13
cdr3_aa: ASSPGWTGNEDEKLF; j_call: TRBJ1-4; v_call: TRBV7-9; cdr3_length: 15
cdr3_aa: ASSPLGGANTGELF; j_call: TRBJ2-2; v_call: TRBV18; cdr3_length: 14
cdr3_aa: ATSRGQANQPQH; j_call: TRBJ1-5; v_call: TRBV15; cdr3_length: 12
cdr3_aa: ASSYSTGFGKLF; j_call: TRBJ1-4; v_call: TRBV6-6; cdr3_length: 12
cdr3_aa: ASSYSGNEKLF; j_call: TRBJ1-4; v_call: TRBV6-6; cdr3_length: 11
cdr3_aa: ASGKSGALGTEAF; j_call: TRBJ1-1; v_call: TRBV25-1; cdr3_length: 13
cdr3_aa: ASSPIPGRT; j_call: TRBJ1-2; v_call: TRBV6-1; cdr3_length: 9
cdr3_aa: ASSVGRQETQY; j_call: TRBJ2-5; v_call: TRBV9; cdr3_length: 11
cdr3_aa: ASSEGGLSLPNQPQH; j_call: TRBJ1-5; v_call: TRBV7-2; cdr3_length: 15
cdr3_aa: ASSSTTGTNLP; j_call: TRBJ1-2; v_call: TRBV6-6; cdr3_length: 11
cdr3_aa: AISETPNEETQY; j_call: TRBJ2-5; v_call: TRBV10-3; cdr3_length: 12
cdr3_aa: ASSYGGSGANVLT; j_call: TRBJ2-6; v_call: TRBV14; cdr3_length: 13
cdr3_aa: ASSLNSGTPNQPQH; j_call: TRBJ1-5; v_call: TRBV9; cdr3_length: 14